One and the same sample provided the 29 T cell receptor beta chains below, sequenced in a study of blood T cell dynamics during melanoma immunotherapy. Time point of the sample: week 3, after first cycle of checkpoint inhibitor. Sequencing used immunoSEQ multiplex PCR; TCRdb keeps in-frame clones, though not all of them. The sample includes more than 12,000 clones, 80% to 95% seen only once; the top ten take 0.8% to 1%. Sequenced material: blood, taken from a patient treated with checkpoint blockade. These receptors all come from a human donor with melanoma.

The chain has TRBV6-1 and TRBJ1-1, with D unclear. Germline V gene data show CDR1 as MNHNS and CDR2 as SASEGT. The CDR3 length is 13 residues. Trimming stripped 3 bases from V and 1 base from J, with 6 bases between. The CDR3 DNA is TGTGCCAGCAGTGAGAGCAGGAACACTGAAGCTTTCTTT. Translated: CASSESRNTEAFF.

The V gene is TRBV5-1, the J gene TRBJ2-7; weak D call: TRBD1 (6 bases). This CDR3 spans 15 amino acids. V was clipped by 0 bases and J by 3 bases, with 13 bases between them. CDR1 is SGHRS, CDR2 YFSETQ, per germline. The CDR3 nucleotides read TGCGCCAGCAGCTTGGAGGCGGTCAGGGGCTACGAGCAGTACTTC. It encodes CASSLEAVRGYEQYF.

The rearrangement joins TRBV7-8 to TRBJ2-7, with D perhaps TRBD2 (7 bases). Germline V lookup: CDR1 SGHVS, CDR2 FQNEAQ. V lost 5 bases and J lost 6, with 17 bases in between. This CDR3 region has 14 residues. This CDR3 is CASSVLNREGEQYF. The CDR3 DNA is TGTGCCAGCAGCGTTCTGAACAGGGAGGGCGAGCAGTACTTC.

This clone was found once. The chain uses TRBV6-5 and TRBJ1-1; 11 bases are a match to TRBD1. Germline V lookup: CDR1 MNHEY, CDR2 SVGAGI. V shed 6 bases and J 3 bases; nucleotides not matched to a gene: 6. The CDR3 covers 15 residues. CDR3 bases: TGTGCCAGCAGCGGACAGGGGGCAGTGGACACTGAAGCTTTCTTT. It yields the protein CASSGQGAVDTEAFF.

The chain combines TRBV29-1 with TRBJ1-1; D gene unclear. The CDR3 is 12 amino acids. From germline, CDR1 is SQVTM and CDR2 ANQGSEA. The V and J ends lost 5 bases and 2 bases respectively, with 9 bases between them. The CDR3 DNA follows: TGCAGCGTTCGTCGCGGTAACACTGAAGCTTTCTTT. Its protein product is CSVRRGNTEAFF.

The V gene is TRBV14, the J gene TRBJ2-7; D is ambiguous. The V gene's germline CDR1 is SGHDN and CDR2 FVKESK. The CDR3 extends over 12 amino acids. The V gene lost 1 base and the J gene lost 7 bases, with 8 bases spanning the gap. The DNA for the CDR3 is TGTGCCAGCAGCCAAGGTTGGCAAGAGCAGTACTTC. Translation: CASSQGWQEQYF. Complete variable domain (other parts from reference TRBV14 and TRBJ2-7): EAGVTQFPSHSVIEKGQTVTLRCDPISGHDNLYWYRRVMGKEIKFLLHFVKESKQDESGMPNNRFLAERTGGTYSTLKVQPAELEDSGVYFCASSQGWQEQYFGPGTRLTVT.

V is TRBV7-2 and J is TRBJ2-3; TRBD2 matches at 11 bases. Germline CDR1 SGHTA, CDR2 FQGNSA. V lost 5 bases and J lost 2; bases outside the gene matches: 6. The CDR3 is made up of 16 amino acids. In DNA form, the CDR3 reads TGTGCCAGCAGCCAGGGACTAGCGGAGATCACAGATACGCAGTATTTT. Protein product: CASSQGLAEITDTQYF.

The chain has TRBV4-1 and TRBJ2-7; 8 bases agree with TRBD1. Germline V gene data show CDR1 as MGHRA and CDR2 as YSYEKL. The CDR3 runs 14 residues. Trimming at V came to 4 bases and at J to 6 bases, leaving 8 bases not matched to a gene. The CDR3 DNA reads as TGCGCCAGCAGCCCCAGGACAGGGTTAGTCGAGCAGTACTTC. Amino acids: CASSPRTGLVEQYF.

The chain is built from TRBV2 and TRBJ2-5, with 7 bases that match TRBD1. The germline CDR1 and CDR2 sequences are SNHLY and FYNNEI. CDR3 size: 18 residues. After removal of 2 bases from V and 0 bases from J, the junction contained 12 bases not matched to a gene. CDR3 in DNA: TGTGCCAGCAGTGAATGCTCCAAAGACAGGGTGTACCAAGAGACCCAGTACTTC. Residues: CASSECSKDRVYQETQYF.

The rearrangement joins TRBV6-1 to TRBJ2-7, with 8 bases identical to TRBD1. The CDR3 extends over 15 amino acids. Germline V gene sequence: CDR1 MNHNS, CDR2 SASEGT. V lost 6 bases, J lost 2 bases, and 9 bases stayed unmatched. CDR3 loop: CASSVSWTGPYEQYF. In nucleotides, the CDR3 is TGTGCCAGCAGCGTATCCTGGACAGGGCCCTACGAGCAGTACTTC.

The chain joins TRBV6-5 to TRBJ1-2; 7 nucleotides align to TRBD1. In germline, CDR1 is MNHEY, CDR2 SVGAGI. V dropped 5 bases and J dropped 10; count of bases not matched to a gene: 10. This CDR3 is built from 13 residues. CDR3 protein: CASSPQGVKLYTF. The DNA of the CDR3 is TGTGCCAGCAGTCCTCAGGGGGTTAAACTCTACACCTTC.

This rearrangement joins TRBV30 to TRBJ1-6; possibly TRBD1 for D (5 bases). CDR1 and CDR2 from the germline V gene are GTSNPN and SVGIG (reference sequence). This CDR3 has 13 residues. Trimming shortened V by 1 base and J by 10 bases, and 11 bases separated the two germline ends. CDR3 nucleotides: TGTGCCTGGAGTGCGGGGGGAAACTCACCCCTCCACTTT. Translated: CAWSAGGNSPLHF.

The V call is TRBV5-1, the J call TRBJ2-5; D call uncertain. Trimming pared 0 bases from V and 5 bases from J, leaving 14 bases between. The germline CDR1 and CDR2 sequences are SGHRS and YFSETQ. The CDR3 is 15 residues long. The CDR3 nucleotides are TGCGCCAGCAGCTTGGATGGTCGTGGAGAGGAGACCCAGTACTTC. Protein sequence: CASSLDGRGEETQYF.

The rearrangement joins TRBV7-9 to TRBJ2-5; 8 bases fit TRBD2. The CDR3 runs 12 residues. In germline, CDR1 is SEHNR, CDR2 FQNEAQ (reference sequence). V was clipped by 8 bases and J by 5 bases; unmatched bases: 4. The CDR3 DNA reads as TGTGCCAGCGCGCGGGGGGCGGAGACCCAGTACTTC. It is translated as CASARGAETQYF.

This chain uses TRBV27 with TRBJ1-5; 7 bases match TRBD1. The germline V gene has CDR1 MNHEY and CDR2 SMNVEV (reference sequence). Trimming took 2 bases from V and 4 from J; bases not matched to a gene: 5. The CDR3 runs 15 residues. The CDR3 reads CASSLTGAENQPQHF. The CDR3 nucleotides read TGTGCCAGCAGTTTAACAGGGGCCGAAAATCAGCCCCAGCATTTT.

The CDR3 bases are TGTGCCAGCAGTCCGGGACAGTCAAACCAAGAGACCCAGTACTTC. Amino acids: CASSPGQSNQETQYF. V gene TRBV27 combines with J gene TRBJ2-5; 7 bases fit TRBD1. The CDR3 is 15 residues long. The V gene's germline CDR1 is MNHEY and CDR2 SMNVEV (reference sequence). V was pared by 5 bases and J by 0 bases, with 6 bases of the junction left unmatched.

The genes are TRBV2 and TRBJ1-6; 8 positions agree with TRBD1. The CDR3 is 14 amino acids. V trimming: 7 bases; J trimming: 5 bases; junction bases outside the gene matches: 4. Germline V gives CDR1 SNHLY, CDR2 FYNNEI. Here the CDR3 DNA reads TGTGCCAGCAACCCGACAGGGGATAATTCACCCCTCCACTTT. This codes for CASNPTGDNSPLHF.

The chain has TRBV5-4 and TRBJ2-5; D unresolved. The V end was cut by 4 bases, the J end by 5 bases, with 9 bases between. The CDR3 length is 12 residues. Germline V CDR1 and CDR2: SGHNT, YYREEE (reference sequence). The CDR3 coding sequence is TGTGCCAGCAGCAACCACAAGGAGACCCAGTACTTC. Amino acid sequence: CASSNHKETQYF.

The chain couples TRBV7-6 to TRBJ2-7, with D uncertain. The V gene lost 3 bases and the J gene lost 6 bases, with 15 bases spanning the gap. The CDR3 has 14 amino acids. Germline V gene data show CDR1 as SGHVS and CDR2 as FNYEAQ. The CDR3: CASSLYEGSGEQYF. The CDR3 DNA sequence: TGTGCCAGCAGCTTGTACGAAGGGTCGGGCGAGCAGTACTTC.

This chain connects TRBV5-1 to TRBJ1-2, with D possibly TRBD1 on 6 matching bases. The CDR3 runs 14 residues. Germline V lookup: CDR1 SGHRS, CDR2 YFSETQ. V lost 1 base to trimming and J lost 4 bases, with 11 bases between them. CDR3 in amino acids: CASSLNGGAYGYTF. In DNA form, the CDR3 reads TGCGCCAGCAGCTTGAATGGGGGGGCCTATGGCTACACCTTC.

CDR3 amino acids: CASSSGTGEAEQFF. The CDR3 DNA follows: TGTGCCAGCAGCTCTGGGACAGGGGAGGCTGAGCAGTTCTTC. The rearrangement joins TRBV11-3 to TRBJ2-1; 10 bases fit TRBD1. Germline CDR1 reads SGHNT; CDR2 reads YENEEA. V lost 4 bases to trimming and J lost 9 bases; unmatched junction nucleotides: 6. The CDR3 runs to 14 residues.

The genes are TRBV7-6 and TRBJ2-6; no clear D. The V end was cut by 1 base, the J end by 0 bases, with 10 bases between. The CDR3 totals 17 residues. Germline CDR1 is SGHVS and CDR2 is FNYEAQ. Here the CDR3 DNA reads TGTGCCAGCAGCTTAGTCCCCAGGAGCTCTGGGGCCAACGTCCTGACTTTC. This gives the protein CASSLVPRSSGANVLTF.

A few counts support this clone. The chain employs TRBV19 and TRBJ1-5; TRBD1 might be the D (6 bases). Trimming stripped 3 bases from V and 4 bases from J, with 13 bases between. In germline, CDR1 is LNHDA, CDR2 SQIVND (reference sequence). The CDR3 sequence is 15 residues long. For the CDR3, the DNA is TGTGCCAGTAGTATTGGGGGGGCTTTAAATCAGCCCCAGCATTTT. Translation: CASSIGGALNQPQHF.

The chain combines TRBV30 with TRBJ1-2; D may be TRBD1 (6 bases). The CDR3 is made up of 13 amino acids. Between the trimmed V and J ends, which lost 6 bases and 5 bases, there was a span of 16 bases. The germline V gene has CDR1 GTSNPN and CDR2 SVGIG (reference sequence). The chain's CDR3 is CACPRDTTYGYTF. The CDR3 DNA is TGTGCCTGCCCCAGGGACACCACTTATGGCTACACCTTC.

CDR3 DNA sequence: TGTGCCAGTACCACGGGTGCTGGCACTGAAGCTTTCTTT. It yields the protein CASTTGAGTEAFF. V is TRBV19 and J is TRBJ1-1; D is uncertain. Germline V gene sequence: CDR1 LNHDA, CDR2 SQIVND (reference sequence). The V gene lost 7 bases and the J gene lost 4 bases, with 13 bases spanning the gap. The CDR3 spans 13 residues.

The V call is TRBV4-1, the J call TRBJ2-1; D call uncertain. Looked up from germline, CDR1 is MGHRA and CDR2 is YSYEKL. This CDR3 is built from 15 residues. V was trimmed by 0 bases and J by 9 bases, leaving 15 bases between them. The CDR3 DNA follows: TGCGCCAGCAGCCAAGATATAGGTGCACGGCTTGAGCAGTTCTTC. Residues: CASSQDIGARLEQFF.

The chain joins TRBV30 to TRBJ1-1, with TRBD1 as a possible D gene (6 bases). The germline gives CDR1 GTSNPN, CDR2 SVGIG (reference sequence). The CDR3 sequence is 14 residues long. V dropped 2 bases and J dropped 5 bases, with 15 bases sitting between them. CDR3 loop: CAWSIGTGRTEAFF. The CDR3 region has the DNA TGTGCCTGGAGTATAGGAACAGGGAGGACTGAAGCTTTCTTT. Complete variable domain (other parts from reference TRBV30 and TRBJ1-1): SQTIHQWPATLVQPVGSPLSLECTVEGTSNPNLYWYRQAAGRGLQLLFYSVGIGQISSEVPQNLSASRPQDRQFILSSKKLLLSDSGFYLCAWSIGTGRTEAFFGQGTRLTVV.

V usage is TRBV13 and J usage is TRBJ2-2; D not certain. Trimming pared 6 bases from V and 7 bases from J, leaving 12 bases between. The germline gives CDR1 PRHDT, CDR2 FYEKMQ (reference sequence). The CDR3 is 13 amino acids. As DNA, the CDR3 is TGTGCCAGCAGACCCCCATGGGGCGGGGAGCTGTTTTTT. Its translation is CASRPPWGGELFF.

The chain has TRBV27 and TRBJ2-7; weak D call: TRBD2 (6 bases). V was pared by 4 bases and J by 3 bases, with 13 bases between. The CDR3 consists of 14 residues. Germline V lookup: CDR1 MNHEY, CDR2 SMNVEV (reference sequence). CDR3 nucleotides: TGTGCCAGCAGTTCCTATACTAGCAACTACGAGCAGTACTTC. Residues: CASSSYTSNYEQYF.